Each of the 10 T cell receptor beta chains below was sequenced from the same sample in a study of blood T cells in healthy people across ages (dated by TCRdb to 2013 to 2016). Library preparation was by 5' RACE. Instrument used: Illumina HiSeq 2500. A second PCR of about 6 to 11 cycles was performed with a sample-barcoded 5' primer and a J-beta primer mix. The public reads were reprocessed in TCRdb via fastp at Q25 and MiXCR, keeping in-frame beta chains. Identical CDR3 proteins give one entry, which carries the most common genes and DNA. The sample table lists about 1.6 million distinct CDR3 sequences, roughly 32% of them with a count of one. The ten largest account for 10% to 12% of the sample. The sample taken for sequencing was blood. The receptors originated from a woman aged 25 to 39 in good health.

Worth noting for this clonotype: One end of the junction does not line up with germline, which may come from a read error. The chain combines TRBV7-2 with TRBJ1-4; D may be TRBD1 (5 bases). The CDR3 totals 15 residues. Germline values: CDR1 SGHTA, CDR2 FQGNSA. The CDR3 coding sequence is TGTGCCGGCAGCCCTTACAACCCTGGGGGTGAAAAACTGTTTTTT. This encodes CAGSPYNPGGEKLFF.

The chain uses TRBV10-3 and TRBJ1-1, with unresolved D. Germline V CDR1 and CDR2: ENHRY, SYGVKD. Trimming cost V 2 bases and J 0 bases, with 7 bases left between them. The CDR3 contains 14 residues. The CDR3 DNA reads as TGTGCCATCAGTGAGGGGCTGATGAACACTGAAGCTTTCTTT. It yields the protein CAISEGLMNTEAFF.

The chain recombines TRBV7-8 with TRBJ2-1, with 8 nucleotides matching TRBD2. V trimming: 5 bases; J trimming: 4 bases; junction bases outside the gene matches: 10. Per germline, CDR1 SGHVS and CDR2 FQNEAQ. The CDR3 is made up of 16 amino acids. The CDR3 bases are TGTGCCAGCAGCGCAGTGGTTAGCGGGGTGTACAATGAGCAGTTCTTC. Translating gives CASSAVVSGVYNEQFF.

The V and J genes are TRBV6-1 and TRBJ2-1; D remains unclear. The V and J ends lost 11 bases and 6 bases respectively, with 20 bases between them. CDR1 is MNHNS and CDR2 is SASEGT in the germline V gene. The CDR3 covers 14 residues. Written as DNA, the CDR3 is TGTGCCGGCCATAAGCCGGGCCACTGCAATGAGCAGTTCTTC. Amino acid sequence: CAGHKPGHCNEQFF.

This clonotype has only one observation. CDR3 nucleotides: TGTGCCAGCAGCTTAGGACCCGGAGAGTACAATGAGCAGTACTTC. It is translated as CASSLGPGEYNEQYF. The chain couples TRBV7-6 to TRBJ2-5; D is undetermined. The CDR3 runs 15 residues. Between the trimmed V and J ends, which lost 1 base and 11 bases, there was a span of 20 bases. The germline V gene has CDR1 SGHVS and CDR2 FNYEAQ. Full variable domain (rest looked up from reference TRBV7-6 and TRBJ2-5): GAGVSQSPRYKVTKRGQDVALRCDPISGHVSLYWYRQALGQGPEFLTYFNYEAQQDKSGLPNDRFSAERPEGSISTLTIQRTEQRDSAMYRCASSLGPGEYNEQYFGPGTRLLVL.

In regard to this clonotype: The junction does not match germline at one end; this may be a read error. J is TRBJ2-7 and V is TRBV6-6; D uncertain. The length of the CDR3 is 11 residues. The V gene's germline CDR1 is MNHNY and CDR2 SVGAGI (reference sequence). This chain's CDR3 is CASSASYKQYF. Here the CDR3 DNA reads TGTGCCAGCAGCGCTTCCTACAAGCAGTACTTC.

This clonotype occurred a few times. The rearrangement links TRBV20-1 to TRBJ2-7, with 12 bases lining up with TRBD1. The CDR3 loop spans 15 amino acids. The germline gives CDR1 DFQATT, CDR2 SNEGSKA (reference sequence). V lost 2 bases and J lost 4; bases outside the gene matches: 6. The DNA of the CDR3 is TGCAGTGCTAGATTAAGGGACAGGGGGCAGTACGAGCAGTACTTC. This encodes CSARLRDRGQYEQYF.

The table lists this clonotype with a count of one. V and J are TRBV7-3 and TRBJ1-1, with D maybe TRBD1 (5 bases). V lost 4 bases and J 6 bases, leaving 18 bases between the germline ends. Germline CDR1 SGHTA, CDR2 FQGTGA. This CDR3 is built from 15 residues. CDR3 protein: CASSSGPYKGSEAFF. DNA of the CDR3: TGTGCCAGCAGCTCGGGACCTTACAAAGGCTCTGAAGCTTTCTTT.

This clonotype was seen a handful of times. V gene TRBV7-2 combines with J gene TRBJ2-1; 12 bases are a match to TRBD2. V dropped 5 bases and J dropped 9; count of bases not matched to a gene: 11. This CDR3 is built from 16 residues. The germline CDR1 and CDR2 sequences are SGHTA and FQGNSA. The CDR3 region is CASSPRLAGASSEQFF. CDR3 bases: TGTGCCAGCAGCCCGAGACTAGCGGGGGCTTCCAGTGAGCAGTTCTTC.

This clonotype was observed a few times. The chain recombines TRBV24-1 with TRBJ1-2; no firm D call. Germline V lookup: CDR1 KGHDR, CDR2 SFDVKD. V was shortened by 3 bases and J by 3 bases, with 13 bases between the two germline ends. CDR3 length: 15 residues. In nucleotides, the CDR3 is TGTGCCACCAGTGATGGGTTCGAGCAAGACTATGGCTACACCTTC. Translating it yields CATSDGFEQDYGYTF.